This T cell receptor beta chain was obtained from a study of CD8 T cells in Susac syndrome. Germline V CDR1 and CDR2: SNHLY, FYNNEI. V lost 8 bases and J lost 8, with 16 bases in between. This CDR3 contains 13 residues. Sequencing of TCR beta was performed on blood CD8+ T cells and on blood CD4+ T cells. It was negative isolation that provided the CD8+ and CD4+ T cells, whereas TEMRA cells were enriched by FACS. An input of about 0.5 to 1 ug of RNA was subjected to reverse transcription using random hexamers. The authors amplified TCR beta CDR3 across 54 Vbeta and 13 Jbeta using immunoSEQ multiplex PCR. Each CDR3 protein is one row after TCRdb ran MiXCR on the immunoSEQ multiplex PCR reads. This table holds about 300,000 distinct CDR3 sequences, over 75% found once.

Source material: CD8+ T cells from PBMCs. The chain employs TRBV2 and TRBJ2-1, with D possibly being TRBD1 or TRBD2 (6 bases each). The TCR originated in a human donor with multiple sclerosis. The CDR3: CASVFGGGDEQFF. The CDR3 region has the DNA TGTGCCAGCGTCTTCGGGGGCGGCGATGAGCAGTTCTTC.